This T cell receptor (beta chain) originates from a study of beta chain features in type 1 diabetes. The isolated RNA, all of it, was reverse transcribed, so expressed TCRB transcripts were what got sequenced. Method: immunoSEQ multiplex PCR; TCRdb's copy keeps in-frame clones and lacks some. The sample comprises 140,000 to 150,000 clones, about 50% of which are singletons, and under 0.45% rests with the top ten. This clone was detected only once. J lost 0 bases, V lost 4 bases, and 3 bases had no gene match. CDR3 length equals 15 residues. CDR1 and CDR2 (germline): MNHNS, SASEGT. Material: Tregs from blood. This chain joins TRBV6-1 and TRBJ1-1; 9 bases map to TRBD1. This sequence was found in a man younger than 35 in good health. The CDR3 DNA reads as TGTGCCAGCAGTGCCTGGGACAGGGTGAACACTGAAGCTTTCTTT. Translated, it gives CASSAWDRVNTEAFF.